Presented here are 10 T cell receptor beta chains from one specimen sequenced in a study of CD8 T cells in Susac syndrome. Random hexamers were used to reverse transcribe roughly 0.5 to 1 ug of RNA. Each CDR3 protein is one row after TCRdb ran MiXCR on the immunoSEQ multiplex PCR reads. The sample yields about 180,000 distinct CDR3 sequences, under 97% seen once. The specimen sequenced was CD4+ T cells from PBMCs. These receptors came from a human donor with multiple sclerosis.

The J gene is TRBJ2-1, the V gene TRBV9; 7 nucleotides match TRBD2. Germline loops: CDR1 SGDLS, CDR2 YYNGEE. This CDR3 has 17 amino acids. Unmatched junction bases numbered 15, after V lost 4 bases and J lost 5 bases. CDR3 nucleotide sequence: TGTGCCAGCAGCCGTGTGGGGGGGAGGAGAGGGCACAATGAGCAGTTCTTC. This codes for CASSRVGGRRGHNEQFF.

The chain recombines TRBV29-1 with TRBJ2-1, with D possibly being TRBD1 (7 bases). CDR1 and CDR2 (germline): SQVTM, ANQGSEA. The CDR3 extends over 14 amino acids. The V end was cut by 4 bases, the J end by 2 bases, with 12 bases between. The CDR3 sequence: CSVGRGVPYNEQFF. The CDR3, as DNA: TGCAGCGTTGGCAGGGGGGTACCCTACAATGAGCAGTTCTTC.

This sequence joins TRBV7-3 and TRBJ2-3; unclear D gene. Germline lookup yields CDR1 SGHTA and CDR2 FQGTGA. The CDR3 consists of 12 residues. V lost 3 bases, J lost 10 bases, and 11 bases lay in between. The CDR3 coding sequence is TGTGCCAGCAGCTTCCCTGGGCTGGCGCAGTATTTT. Translated, it gives CASSFPGLAQYF.

The chain couples TRBV20-1 to TRBJ2-7; no clear D. Per germline, CDR1 DFQATT and CDR2 SNEGSKA (reference sequence). CDR3 length: 12 residues. The V end was cut by 5 bases, the J end by 5 bases, with 13 bases between. The CDR3 spells CSAFTRTDEQYF. Here the CDR3 DNA reads TGCAGTGCTTTCACTCGGACGGACGAGCAGTACTTC.

This chain joins TRBV3-1 and TRBJ2-7; 9 nucleotides line up with TRBD1. Unmatched junction bases numbered 0, after V lost 1 base and J lost 2 bases. The CDR3 spans 14 residues. CDR1 is LGHDT, CDR2 YNNKEL, per germline (reference sequence). The DNA of the CDR3 is TGTGCCAGCAGCCAAGGGACAGGGGCCTACGAGCAGTACTTC. Translated: CASSQGTGAYEQYF.

The chain uses TRBV6-2 or TRBV6-3 and TRBJ2-1, with 7 bases lining up with TRBD1. This CDR3 spans 12 amino acids. Germline V gene lookup returns CDR1 MNHEY and CDR2 SVGEGT. The trim removed 8 bases at V and 9 bases at J, leaving 7 bases unmatched. As DNA, the CDR3 is TGTGCCAGCCGAGACAGGGTCCGTGAGCAGTTCTTC. This translates into CASRDRVREQFF.

In its sample, this clonotype was seen once. The chain recombines TRBV7-9 with TRBJ2-6; 8 bases are a match to TRBD1. V lost 1 base and J lost 9; bases outside the gene matches: 5. This CDR3 is 15 amino acids long. The V gene's germline CDR1 is SEHNR and CDR2 FQNEAQ (reference sequence). The CDR3 here is CASSLGTGLDNVLTF. CDR3 bases: TGTGCCAGCAGCTTAGGGACAGGGTTAGACAACGTCCTGACTTTC.

The chain joins TRBV9 to TRBJ2-5, with a weak D call TRBD1 (6 bases). Trimming pared 3 bases from V and 2 bases from J, leaving 11 bases between. The CDR3 has 14 amino acids. Germline assignment: CDR1 SGDLS and CDR2 YYNGEE. Here the CDR3 DNA reads TGTGCCAGCAGCGCAGACAGGAGGCAAGAGACCCAGTACTTC. It codes for CASSADRRQETQYF.

The rearrangement links TRBV12-3 or TRBV12-4 to TRBJ1-2; D not resolved. Trimming pared 3 bases from V and 5 bases from J, leaving 10 bases between. CDR3 length: 13 amino acids. The CDR3 bases are TGTGCCAGCAGTTTCGGTTACAGATATGGCTACACCTTC. Protein sequence: CASSFGYRYGYTF.

For the CDR3, the DNA is TGTGCCAGCGGAACTAGGGGTCGCCAAGAGACCCAGTACTTC. Its protein is CASGTRGRQETQYF. The rearrangement links TRBV6-5 to TRBJ2-5; the D call may be TRBD1 or TRBD2 (5 bases each). CDR1 is MNHEY and CDR2 is SVGAGI in the germline V gene. Trimming took off 8 bases at V and 1 base at J, with 14 bases between the two ends. This CDR3 spans 14 amino acids.